This TCR beta chain is from a study of neoadjuvant anti-PD-1 for oral cavity cancer. Across the study: Patients without progression got a fourth dose around day 43.

Per the germline V gene, CDR1 is GTSNPN and CDR2 is SVGIG (reference sequence). This CDR3 contains 13 residues. Assay: immunoSEQ multiplex PCR; the TCRdb copy retains only in-frame clones and omits some. The data show about 12,000 clones, approximately 74% seen once. As for time point: after neoadjuvant nivolumab, at surgical resection. Patients had newly diagnosed, untreated stage II-IVA oral cavity squamous cell carcinoma. No culture or expansion preceded analysis of these blood cells. The sequencing used PBMCs, collected after nivolumab (anti-PD-1) treatment. The clonotype comes from a person aged 40-85 years with oral cavity squamous cell carcinoma. The chain uses TRBV30 and TRBJ2-7; 7 nucleotides match TRBD1. In nucleotides, the CDR3 is TGTGGAGGACAGGTGAAAGGGATATACGAGCAGTACTTC. This gives the protein CGGQVKGIYEQYF.